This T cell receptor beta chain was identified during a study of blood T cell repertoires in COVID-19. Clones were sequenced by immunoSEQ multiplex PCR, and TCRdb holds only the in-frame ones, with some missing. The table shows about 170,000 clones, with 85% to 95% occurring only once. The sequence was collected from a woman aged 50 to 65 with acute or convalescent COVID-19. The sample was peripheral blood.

CDR3 loop: CASSLGSQPQHF. DNA of the CDR3: TGTGCCAGCAGCTTGGGGAGTCAGCCCCAGCATTTT. The chain joins TRBV5-6 to TRBJ1-5; D gene ambiguous. The CDR3 sequence is 12 residues long. The V and J ends lost 0 bases and 6 bases respectively, with 4 bases between them. Germline V gene data show CDR1 as SGHDT and CDR2 as YYEEEE.